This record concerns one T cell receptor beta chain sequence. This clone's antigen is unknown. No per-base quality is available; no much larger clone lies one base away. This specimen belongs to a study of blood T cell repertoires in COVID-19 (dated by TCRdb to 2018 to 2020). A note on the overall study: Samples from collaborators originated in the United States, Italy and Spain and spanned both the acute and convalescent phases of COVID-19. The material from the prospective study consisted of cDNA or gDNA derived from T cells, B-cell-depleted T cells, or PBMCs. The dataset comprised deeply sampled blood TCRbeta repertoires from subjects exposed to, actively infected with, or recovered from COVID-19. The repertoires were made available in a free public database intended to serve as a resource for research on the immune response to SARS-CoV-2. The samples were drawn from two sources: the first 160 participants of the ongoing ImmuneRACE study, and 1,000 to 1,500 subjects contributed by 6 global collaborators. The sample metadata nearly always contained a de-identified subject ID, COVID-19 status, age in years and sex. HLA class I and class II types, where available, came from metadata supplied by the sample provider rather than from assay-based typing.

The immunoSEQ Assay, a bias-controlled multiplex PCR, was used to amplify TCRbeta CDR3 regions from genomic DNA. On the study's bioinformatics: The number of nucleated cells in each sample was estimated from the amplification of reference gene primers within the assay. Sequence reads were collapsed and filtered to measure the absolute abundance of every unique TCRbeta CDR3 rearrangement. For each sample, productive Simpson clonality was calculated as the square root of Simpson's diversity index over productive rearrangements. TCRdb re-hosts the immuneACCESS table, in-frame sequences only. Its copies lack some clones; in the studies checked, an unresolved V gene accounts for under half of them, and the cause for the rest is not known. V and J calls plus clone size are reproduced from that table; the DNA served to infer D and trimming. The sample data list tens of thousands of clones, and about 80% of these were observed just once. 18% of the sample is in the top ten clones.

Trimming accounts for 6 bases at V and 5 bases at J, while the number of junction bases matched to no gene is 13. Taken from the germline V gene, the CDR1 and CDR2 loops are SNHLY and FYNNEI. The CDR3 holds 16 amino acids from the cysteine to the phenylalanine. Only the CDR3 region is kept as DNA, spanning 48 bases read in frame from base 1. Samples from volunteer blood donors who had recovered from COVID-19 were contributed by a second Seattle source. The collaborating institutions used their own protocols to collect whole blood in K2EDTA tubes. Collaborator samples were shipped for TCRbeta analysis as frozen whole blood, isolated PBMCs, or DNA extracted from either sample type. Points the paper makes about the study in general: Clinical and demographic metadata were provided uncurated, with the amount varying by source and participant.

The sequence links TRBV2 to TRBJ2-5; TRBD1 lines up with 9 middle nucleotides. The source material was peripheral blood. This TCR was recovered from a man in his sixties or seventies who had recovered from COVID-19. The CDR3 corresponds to CASRETLGQGGETQYF. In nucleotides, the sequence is TGTGCCAGCAGAGAAACCCTGGGACAGGGAGGCGAGACCCAGTACTTC.